The rows below give T cell receptor beta chains drawn from one sample of a study of T-cell memory formation after mild COVID-19. TCRdb processed the 5' RACE reads anew with MiXCR; each CDR3 protein has one entry. The data contain under 550,000 distinct CDR3 sequences, over 15% of them singletons. The sequenced material came from PBMCs or a T cell subset sorted from them (not recorded which). These receptors all come from an adult woman who had mild COVID-19 (a few samples of this study predate the infection). Cell type and time point are not known. Both conserved end residues are part of each CDR3. The order of the fields is clone size, J gene, D gene, V gene, CDR3 DNA, CDR3 protein. D genes are given only for firm matches. The size of a clone is reported for some rows only, either as once, few or many, or as a class for expanded clones.

few	TRBJ2-7	-	TRBV6-6	TGTGCCAGCAGTTACCCTCTACCCACCTACGAGCAGTACTTC	CASSYPLPTYEQYF
-	TRBJ2-1	TRBD1	TRBV5-6	TGTGCCAGCAGCAGTCAGGGGGCTGAGCAGTTCTTC	CASSSQGAEQFF
few	TRBJ2-1	-	TRBV7-9	TGTGCCAGCAGCCCCGAGGGTATAGCGGCGCCAACCGCCTACAATGAGCAGTTCTTC	CASSPEGIAAPTAYNEQFF
-	TRBJ2-3	-	TRBV6-2/TRBV6-3	TGTGCCAGCACCCTCTCGGACCGACCCACAGATACGCAGTATTTT	CASTLSDRPTDTQYF
few	TRBJ2-3	TRBD2	TRBV7-2	TGTGCCAGCAGCAATAGCGGGGGTTTAGATACGCAGTATTTT	CASSNSGGLDTQYF
few	TRBJ1-2	-	TRBV3-1	TGTGCCAGCAGCCCACAGGGTGACTATGGCTACACCTTC	CASSPQGDYGYTF
few	TRBJ1-1	-	TRBV7-2	TGTGCCAGCAGTCGGACAGAGGGGAACACTGAAGCTTTCTTT	CASSRTEGNTEAFF
few	TRBJ2-6	-	TRBV4-3	TGCGCCAGCAGCCAAGATAGCATGGGACCCCCTAAGTTTGGGGCCAACGTCCTGACTTTC	CASSQDSMGPPKFGANVLTF
few	TRBJ2-7	TRBD1	TRBV28	TGTGCCACGACGAGACAGGGGCTCCGTACGTCGCAGTACTTC	CATTRQGLRTSQYF
few	TRBJ1-1	-	TRBV12-3/TRBV12-4	TGTGCCAGCAGTTTAGCCGGCAGGGGATTAGGGAACACTGAAGCTTTCTTT	CASSLAGRGLGNTEAFF
few	TRBJ2-1	-	TRBV11-2	TGTGCCAGCAGCTTAGGCACCTACATCTACAATGAGCAGTTCTTC	CASSLGTYIYNEQFF
few	TRBJ1-3	-	TRBV5-6	TGTGCCAGCAGCTTGTTCACTGCTCGGGGAGCCACCATATATTTT	CASSLFTARGATIYF
few	TRBJ1-4	-	TRBV4-3	TGCGCCAGCAGCCAAGGGCAGGGGATGGAAAAACTGTTTTTT	CASSQGQGMEKLFF
-	TRBJ2-7	TRBD2	TRBV20-1	TGCAGTGCTCCAATTAGCGGGAGGGAACCCTACGAGCAGTACTTC	CSAPISGREPYEQYF
-	TRBJ2-1	TRBD2	TRBV4-1	TGCGCCAGCATTAGCGGGAATGAGCAGTTCTTC	CASISGNEQFF
-	TRBJ1-4	-	TRBV9	TGTGCCAGCAGCGTAGCCTATGGGGTCAACGAAAAACTGTTTTTT	CASSVAYGVNEKLFF
-	TRBJ2-7	-	TRBV25-1	TGTGCCAGCAGTGAATATCACCACGAGCAGTACTTC	CASSEYHHEQYF
-	TRBJ2-5	-	TRBV25-1	TGTGCCAGCAGGGACAATCTGCACGAGACCCAGTACTTC	CASRDNLHETQYF
-	TRBJ1-4	-	TRBV18	TGTGCCAGCTCACCACTCGGGGCGCAAATCGAAAAACTGTTTTTT	CASSPLGAQIEKLFF
many	TRBJ1-2	-	TRBV9	TGTGCCAGCAGCGCCACCTCTTCGGGCGGCTACACCTTC	CASSATSSGGYTF
few	TRBJ2-1	-	TRBV27	TGTGCCAGCAGTTTGGAGGGGGACAACTACAATGAGCAGTTCTTC	CASSLEGDNYNEQFF
-	TRBJ1-5	TRBD1	TRBV20-1	TGCAGTGCTAGTCCCGGGACAGGGAGTAGCAATCAGCCCCAGCATTTT	CSASPGTGSSNQPQHF
many	TRBJ2-3	-	TRBV3-1	TGTGCCAGCAGCCAATCGGGGATTAATACGCAGTATTTT	CASSQSGINTQYF
few	TRBJ2-1	-	TRBV5-4	TGTGCCAGCAGCTTGGAATTTGGGTCCAATGAGCAGTTCTTC	CASSLEFGSNEQFF
few	TRBJ1-2	-	TRBV18	TGTGCCAGCTCACCACTTCCAGGGGAGGTCGGCTACACCTTC	CASSPLPGEVGYTF
-	TRBJ2-2	-	TRBV7-7	TGTGCTACCCAACCGACAGTGGGCGGGCCCGGGGAGCTGTTTTTT	CATQPTVGGPGELFF
many	TRBJ2-1	TRBD1	TRBV7-9	TGTGCCAGCAGATCCCGGGTCAGGGACAGGGAAGACAATGAGCAGTTCTTC	CASRSRVRDREDNEQFF
-	TRBJ2-2	-	TRBV15	TGTGCCACCAGCAGAGATTTGTTAGCCGGGGAGCTGTTTTTT	CATSRDLLAGELFF
few	TRBJ2-5	-	TRBV12-3/TRBV12-4	TGTGCCAGCAGTTTAGTTGGCGGCGGAGTCCAAGAGACCCAGTACTTC	CASSLVGGGVQETQYF
few	TRBJ2-1	TRBD2	TRBV12-3/TRBV12-4	TGTGCCAGCAAAAACATCCTAGCGGGGGATTACAATGAGCAGTTCTTC	CASKNILAGDYNEQFF
few	TRBJ1-1	TRBD1	TRBV12-3/TRBV12-4	TGTGCCAGCAGTTTGGTTCAGGGGGCAGGAAACACTGAAGCTTTCTTT	CASSLVQGAGNTEAFF
few	TRBJ2-1	-	TRBV24-1	TGTGCCACCAGTGAGGGAAGGGACATCCAAAATGAGCAGTTCTTC	CATSEGRDIQNEQFF
-	TRBJ1-5	-	TRBV19	TGTGCCAGTAGTATAGAACAGGGCTTCAATCAGCCCCAGCATTTT	CASSIEQGFNQPQHF
-	TRBJ2-2	-	TRBV3-1	TGTGCCAGCAGCGGTCTCACCGGGGAGCTGTTTTTT	CASSGLTGELFF
-	TRBJ2-5	-	TRBV4-1	TGCGCCAGCAGCCTCGGGCCGGTTGAGACCCAGTACTTC	CASSLGPVETQYF
-	TRBJ1-3	-	TRBV29-1	TGCAGCGTTGCCCTGACAGTTACTGGAAACACCATATATTTT	CSVALTVTGNTIYF
-	TRBJ2-3	-	TRBV5-1	TGCGCCAGCAGCTTGGGCTACGAAGATACGCAGTATTTT	CASSLGYEDTQYF
few	TRBJ2-1	TRBD2	TRBV6-5	TGTGCCAGCAGTTCCCCATTGGGAGCGGGAGGCCGCAATGAGCAGTTCTTC	CASSSPLGAGGRNEQFF
-	TRBJ2-3	TRBD1	TRBV7-9	TGTGCCAGCAGCCATAGACAGGGGGCGCGAGATACGCAGTATTTT	CASSHRQGARDTQYF
-	TRBJ2-3	-	TRBV15	TGTGCCACCAACCACAGGGAAGGGAATACGCAGTATTTT	CATNHREGNTQYF
-	TRBJ2-1	TRBD2	TRBV12-3/TRBV12-4	TGTGCCAGCAGGAAAGGGACTAGCGGGGCCGGGGAGTTCTTC	CASRKGTSGAGEFF
-	TRBJ1-1	-	TRBV12-3/TRBV12-4	TGTGCCAGCAGTACCCCGGAGGACACTGAAGCTTTCTTT	CASSTPEDTEAFF
-	TRBJ1-6	-	TRBV5-1	TGCGCCAGCAGCTTCAGTAACCCGGGGTCACCCCTCCACTTT	CASSFSNPGSPLHF
-	TRBJ2-3	TRBD2	TRBV12-3/TRBV12-4	TGTGCCAGCACTCCTTTAGCGGGAGGGAACACAGATACGCAGTATTTT	CASTPLAGGNTDTQYF
-	TRBJ2-1	-	TRBV18	TGTGCCAGCTCACCGGTCGGAGGAGGCAATGAGCAGTTCTTC	CASSPVGGGNEQFF
-	TRBJ2-7	-	TRBV3-1	TGTGCCAGCAGCCAAGATAGGAGGCTTATATACGAGCAGTACTTC	CASSQDRRLIYEQYF
-	TRBJ2-3	-	TRBV6-5	TGTGCCAGCAGTTACGACTACACAGATACGCAGTATTTT	CASSYDYTDTQYF
-	TRBJ2-1	TRBD2	TRBV4-1	TGCGCCAGCAGCCAAGGTGGGGCGGGAGGTGGCTACAATGAGCAGTTCTTC	CASSQGGAGGGYNEQFF
few	TRBJ2-5	-	TRBV24-1	TGTGCCACCAGTGGGTCATACGAGGAGACCCAGTACTTC	CATSGSYEETQYF
few	TRBJ2-7	-	TRBV6-5	TGTGCCAGCACCCGTGGTGGGACTCACTCCTACGAGCAGTACTTC	CASTRGGTHSYEQYF
-	TRBJ2-5	TRBD1	TRBV11-1	TGTGCCAGCAGCTTATATACGACAGGGGGCAGGGAGACCCAGTACTTC	CASSLYTTGGRETQYF
few	TRBJ2-3	TRBD2	TRBV4-3	TGCGCCAGCAGCCAAGCGTCGAGCGGGACGGGAGATACGCAGTATTTT	CASSQASSGTGDTQYF
-	TRBJ2-7	-	TRBV16	TGTGCCAGCAGCCAAGTTCAGGGGTTTTCCTACGAGCAGTACTTC	CASSQVQGFSYEQYF
-	TRBJ1-1	TRBD1	TRBV12-3/TRBV12-4	TGTGCCAGCAGTTTAGCCTGGCAGGGGGTGACTGAAGCTTTCTTT	CASSLAWQGVTEAFF
few	TRBJ2-3	TRBD2	TRBV20-1	TGCAGTGCTCTGCGGGAGGGCACAGATACGCAGTATTTT	CSALREGTDTQYF
-	TRBJ2-7	-	TRBV5-1	TGCGCCAGCAGCTTGGCCAGTGTAAGGCGGGACGAGCAGTACTTC	CASSLASVRRDEQYF
many	TRBJ1-6	-	TRBV5-4	TGTGCCAGCAGCTTGTACAGGCGCTCTAATTCACCCCTCCACTTT	CASSLYRRSNSPLHF